A selection of T cell receptor beta chains follows, all from one sample in a study of shared clonotypes between healthy human individuals. Sequenced by immunoSEQ multiplex PCR; TCRdb stores in-frame clones only, minus some. There are 1.5 million to 2.5 million clones in the sample; about 95% occur only once, and 1% to 1.5% lies in the top ten. Sequencing used naive CD8+ T cells sorted from blood. The receptor source for this set is a man younger than 35 in good health. CDR3s include the opening cysteine and the closing phenylalanine or tryptophan. D genes are given only for firm matches. Some rows mark clone size as missing; the rest say once, few, many or name a class of expanded clone.

>TRBJ2-1|TRBD2|NA|TRBV4-1
CASSQGTGTSGGNEQFF
TGCGCCAGCAGCCAAGGAACAGGGACTAGCGGGGGGAATGAGCAGTTCTTC
>TRBJ2-7|NA|once|TRBV5-6
CASSLDRAYEQYF
TGTGCCAGCAGCTTAGACAGAGCCTACGAGCAGTACTTC
>TRBJ2-1|NA|NA|TRBV9
CASSVYTGSYNEQFF
TGTGCCAGCAGCGTTTATACAGGCTCCTACAATGAGCAGTTCTTC
>TRBJ1-1|TRBD1|NA|TRBV11-2
CASSGTGSTEAFF
TGTGCCAGCAGTGGGACAGGGAGCACTGAAGCTTTCTTT
>TRBJ2-5|NA|NA|TRBV19
CASSTLEGETQYF
TGTGCCAGTAGTACCTTAGAGGGGGAGACCCAGTACTTC
>TRBJ1-4|NA|NA|TRBV6-1
CASSEGEYNEKLFF
TGTGCCAGCAGTGAAGGGGAGTATAATGAAAAACTGTTTTTT
>TRBJ2-1|TRBD2|NA|TRBV7-9
CASSSRLASLDEQFF
TGTGCCAGCAGCTCCCGACTAGCTTCCCTCGATGAGCAGTTCTTC
>TRBJ1-1|TRBD1|NA|TRBV6-5
CASSPGTGATAFF
TGTGCCAGCAGTCCTGGGACAGGGGCGACGGCTTTCTTT
>TRBJ2-2|NA|once|TRBV10-3
CAISAGTGELFF
TGTGCCATCAGTGCGGGCACCGGGGAGCTGTTTTTT
>TRBJ2-7|NA|NA|TRBV5-6
CASSLDGVDYEQYF
TGTGCCAGCAGCTTGGATGGTGTGGACTACGAGCAGTACTTC
>TRBJ2-2|NA|NA|TRBV7-9
CASSESGAGSVDTGELFF
TGTGCCAGCAGTGAGTCAGGGGCAGGGAGCGTTGACACCGGGGAGCTGTTTTTT
>TRBJ2-6|TRBD2|NA|TRBV4-3
CASSQGTSGSEGANVLTF
TGCGCCAGCAGCCAAGGGACTAGCGGGAGTGAGGGGGCCAACGTCCTGACTTTC
>TRBJ2-2|NA|NA|TRBV28
CASSFRLAQELFF
TGTGCCAGCAGTTTTCGCCTAGCGCAGGAGCTGTTTTTT
>TRBJ2-7|NA|NA|TRBV7-2
CASSPALSEQYF
TGTGCCAGCAGCCCGGCCCTCTCCGAGCAGTACTTC
>TRBJ2-1|TRBD1|NA|TRBV4-1
CASSPTGSSYNEQFF
TGCGCCAGCAGCCCGACAGGGAGCTCCTACAATGAGCAGTTCTTC
>TRBJ2-3|TRBD2|NA|TRBV6-4
CASSDSGRATDTQYF
TGTGCCAGCAGTGACAGCGGGAGGGCCACAGATACGCAGTATTTT
>TRBJ2-1|NA|NA|TRBV6-1
CASSVNIRTGNEQFF
TGTGCCAGCAGTGTAAACATCCGGACGGGGAATGAGCAGTTCTTC
>TRBJ2-1|NA|NA|TRBV19
CASSIDLGPEQFF
TGTGCCAGTAGTATAGATCTGGGGCCTGAGCAGTTCTTC
>TRBJ1-2|NA|NA|TRBV28
CASSLTLGQSYGYTF
TGTGCCAGCAGTCTTACCCTAGGACAGAGCTATGGCTACACCTTC
>TRBJ1-1|NA|NA|TRBV6-5
CASSYDRMNTEAFF
TGTGCCAGCAGTTACGACAGAATGAACACTGAAGCTTTCTTT
>TRBJ2-1|TRBD1|NA|TRBV9
CASSVPPDREIDEQFF
TGTGCCAGCAGCGTCCCTCCGGACAGGGAAATTGATGAGCAGTTCTTC
>TRBJ2-3|NA|NA|TRBV5-6
CASNPASTDTQYF
TGTGCCAGCAATCCGGCTAGCACAGATACGCAGTATTTT
>TRBJ2-7|TRBD1|NA|TRBV19
CASSIGQGAYEQYF
TGTGCCAGTAGTATAGGACAGGGAGCCTACGAGCAGTACTTC
>TRBJ2-7|TRBD1|once|TRBV4-3
CASSPDRFYYEQYF
TGCGCCAGCAGCCCGGACAGGTTTTACTACGAGCAGTACTTC
>TRBJ1-6|NA|once|TRBV27
CASSLLGADSPLHF
TGTGCCAGCAGTTTACTGGGGGCTGATTCACCCCTCCACTTT
>TRBJ1-2|NA|NA|TRBV7-6
CASSLEKGAYGYTF
TGTGCCAGCAGCTTAGAGAAGGGAGCCTATGGCTACACCTTC
>TRBJ2-2|NA|NA|TRBV5-1
CASSITGPLDTGELFF
TGCGCCAGCAGCATAACAGGGCCTCTCGACACCGGGGAGCTGTTTTTT
>TRBJ2-5|TRBD1|once|TRBV11-2
CASSLVLGTEEAQYF
TGTGCCAGCAGCTTAGTATTAGGGACAGAAGAGGCCCAGTACTTC
>TRBJ2-1|NA|NA|TRBV9
CASSYGASHNEQFF
TGTGCCAGCTCCTACGGGGCTAGCCACAATGAGCAGTTCTTC
>TRBJ2-1|NA|NA|TRBV28
CASSRQEQFF
TGTGCCAGCAGTCGACAGGAGCAGTTCTTC
>TRBJ2-3|NA|NA|TRBV18
CASSAVGGTDTQYF
TGTGCCAGCTCGGCGGTGGGTGGAACAGATACGCAGTATTTT
>TRBJ2-7|TRBD2|NA|TRBV9
CASSPRGGRAYEQYF
TGTGCCAGCAGCCCCCGGGGGGGCAGGGCCTACGAGCAGTACTTC
>TRBJ2-7|TRBD2|NA|TRBV2
CASSVPLTSGGPTYEQYF
TGTGCCAGCAGTGTGCCACTTACTAGCGGGGGGCCTACCTACGAGCAGTACTTC
>TRBJ1-2|TRBD1|NA|TRBV9
CASSLDGTGYYGYTF
TGTGCCAGCAGCCTCGACGGGACAGGGTACTATGGCTACACCTTC
>TRBJ2-5|NA|NA|TRBV28
CASSLSSKEKYF
TGTGCCAGCAGTTTATCTAGTAAGGAGAAGTACTTC
>TRBJ2-1|TRBD2|NA|TRBV7-2
CASSLDRAGGPYNEQFF
TGTGCCAGCAGCTTAGACCGAGCGGGAGGGCCCTACAATGAGCAGTTCTTC
>TRBJ2-5|NA|NA|TRBV10-2
CASGDLPETQYF
TGCGCCAGCGGGGACCTACCAGAGACCCAGTACTTC
>TRBJ2-7|TRBD1|NA|TRBV6-5
CASSYSSQGASYEQYF
TGTGCCAGCAGTTACTCGAGTCAGGGGGCCTCCTACGAGCAGTACTTC
>TRBJ2-7|TRBD1|NA|TRBV9
CASSGGQDLREQYF
TGTGCCAGCAGCGGGGGACAGGATCTACGCGAGCAGTACTTC
>TRBJ2-1|TRBD1|NA|TRBV5-1
CASSLFPRDRGGYNEQFF
TGCGCCAGCAGCTTGTTCCCCCGGGACAGGGGCGGCTACAATGAGCAGTTCTTC
>TRBJ2-7|TRBD2|NA|TRBV19
CASSQGLAGNYEQYF
TGTGCCAGTAGCCAGGGACTAGCGGGAAACTACGAGCAGTACTTC
>TRBJ1-2|NA|once|TRBV27
CASSLGGVDGYTF
TGTGCCAGCAGTTTAGGGGGCGTAGATGGCTACACCTTC
>TRBJ1-1|NA|NA|TRBV6-5
CATTLTLQNTEAFF
TGTGCCACCACCCTGACACTCCAGAACACTGAAGCTTTCTTT
>TRBJ2-7|TRBD1|NA|TRBV14
CASSHPSDRDYEQYF
TGTGCCAGCAGCCATCCCTCGGACAGGGACTACGAGCAGTACTTC
>TRBJ2-7|TRBD1|few|TRBV2
CASSEVQGAREQYF
TGTGCCAGCAGTGAGGTGCAGGGGGCGCGCGAGCAGTACTTC
>TRBJ2-3|NA|NA|TRBV21-1
CASSKALNLVEADTQYF
TGTGCCAGCAGCAAAGCGCTTAACCTAGTCGAGGCAGATACGCAGTATTTT
>TRBJ2-1|NA|NA|TRBV30
CAWSEGLSSYNEQFF
TGTGCCTGGAGTGAAGGACTTAGCTCCTACAATGAGCAGTTCTTC
>TRBJ2-5|NA|NA|TRBV5-6
CASSLGARVVETQYF
TGTGCCAGCAGCTTGGGGGCGCGGGTGGTAGAGACCCAGTACTTC
>TRBJ1-4|NA|NA|TRBV13
CASSPKRDEKLFF
TGTGCCAGCAGCCCTAAAAGAGATGAAAAACTGTTTTTT
>TRBJ1-1|TRBD1|once|TRBV25-1
CASSSETGANTEAFF
TGTGCCAGCAGTTCCGAGACAGGGGCGAACACTGAAGCTTTCTTT
>TRBJ1-2|NA|NA|TRBV4-2
CASSQDKGEGYTF
TGTGCCAGCAGCCAAGATAAGGGGGAAGGCTACACCTTC
>TRBJ2-7|NA|NA|TRBV29-1
CSVEGADEQYF
TGCAGCGTTGAAGGGGCGGACGAGCAGTACTTC
>TRBJ2-1|TRBD1|NA|TRBV19
CASSSGTAFIEQFF
TGTGCCAGTAGTTCCGGGACAGCCTTTATTGAGCAGTTCTTC
>TRBJ2-7|NA|NA|TRBV27
CASSLGTPLSSYEQYF
TGTGCCAGCAGTCTCGGGACTCCTCTTAGCTCCTACGAGCAGTACTTC